The sequence of this T cell receptor (beta chain) was determined in a study of T cell responses to AZD1222 COVID-19 vaccine. Whole-study results and caveats: The CD4 TCRs associated with vaccination extended across spike and predominated at 160-218 and 743-854. Repertoire samples came only from after the peak T cell response. Spike-specific TCR breadth and depth grew following two AZD1222 doses.

Repertoires were generated with immunoSEQ multiplex PCR, while TCRdb's copy carries only in-frame clones and drops some. Of fewer than 200,000 clones listed, 88% are singletons. This clone was picked up one time. Its antigen is unknown. V was pared by 0 bases and J by 2 bases, with 18 bases between. In germline, CDR1 is SGHDN, CDR2 FVKESK. The CDR3 is made up of 18 amino acids. Doses given second, at about 4 or about 12 weeks, were pooled. This clonotype was sampled from an adult who received the AZD1222 COVID-19 vaccine. The sequenced sample was peripheral blood, obtained 28 days after the second AZD1222 dose. The chain couples TRBV14 to TRBJ2-3; a weak D match, TRBD2 (5 bases). CDR3 amino acids: CASSQDLWIGGPTDTQYF. CDR3 coding DNA: TGTGCCAGCAGCCAAGATTTATGGATTGGCGGGCCCACAGATACGCAGTATTTT.